This entry is about one T cell receptor beta chain. This CDR3 comprises 16 residues. V shed 2 bases and J shed 6 bases, with 14 bases lying between them. Germline V gene lookup returns CDR1 MDHEN and CDR2 SYDVKM. The sample comes from a study of cytomegalovirus exposure and HLA in healthy donors. Looking at the study overall: Just over 80% of more than 300 genotyped donors fell in the Caucasian-associated ancestry cluster.

The PCR made use of 60 Vbeta and 13 Jbeta primers. The method was immunoSEQ multiplex PCR; TCRdb's version includes in-frame clones alone and lacks a portion of them. Of approximately 260,000 clones in the sample, nearly 95% are singletons; the top ten hold about 1.7%. The J gene is TRBJ1-6, the V gene TRBV28, with D tentatively TRBD1 (5 bases). Sequencing was carried out using PBMCs. The TCR originated in a girl aged 2 to 9 in good health and CMV-seronegative. CDR3 nucleotides: TGTGCCAGCAGTTTAAGGGCAGGCAGGGCTAATTCACCCCTCCACTTT. Its translation is CASSLRAGRANSPLHF.